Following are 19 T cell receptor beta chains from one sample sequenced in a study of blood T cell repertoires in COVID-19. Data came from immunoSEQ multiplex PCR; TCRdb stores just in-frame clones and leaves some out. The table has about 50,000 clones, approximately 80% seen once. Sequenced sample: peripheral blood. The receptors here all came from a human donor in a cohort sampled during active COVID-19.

This CDR3 reads CASSISGSGYEQYF. Here the CDR3 DNA reads TGTGCCAGTAGTATTAGCGGGAGCGGGTACGAGCAGTACTTC. The rearrangement links TRBV19 to TRBJ2-7, with TRBD2 matching 9 bases. CDR3 length: 14 residues. Losses at the gene ends were 3 bases for V and 4 bases for J; bases not matched to a gene: 4. Germline V gene data show CDR1 as LNHDA and CDR2 as SQIVND (reference sequence).

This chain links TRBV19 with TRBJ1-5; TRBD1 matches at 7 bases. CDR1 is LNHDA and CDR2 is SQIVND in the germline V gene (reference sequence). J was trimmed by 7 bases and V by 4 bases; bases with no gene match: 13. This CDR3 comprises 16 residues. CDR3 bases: TGTGCCAGTAGTACCCTGGGACAGCGGGTTGGGCAGCCCCAGCATTTT. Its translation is CASSTLGQRVGQPQHF.

The CDR3 DNA sequence: TGTGCCAGCAGCCCCGGCGGAGTAAAAGCTAACTATGGCTACACCTTC. The encoded protein is CASSPGGVKANYGYTF. The chain couples TRBV9 to TRBJ1-2; D remains unclear. Trimming removed 4 bases at V and 0 bases at J, with 16 bases between. The CDR3 spans 16 residues. In germline, CDR1 is SGDLS, CDR2 YYNGEE.

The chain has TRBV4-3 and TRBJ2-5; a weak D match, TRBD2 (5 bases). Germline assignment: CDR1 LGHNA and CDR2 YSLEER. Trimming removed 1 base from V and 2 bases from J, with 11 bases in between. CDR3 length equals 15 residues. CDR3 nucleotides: TGCGCCAGCAGCCAAGGGACGGGGAAACAAGAGACCCAGTACTTC. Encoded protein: CASSQGTGKQETQYF.

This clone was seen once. CDR3 loop: CASKLAGRETQYF. DNA of the CDR3: TGTGCCAGCAAACTAGCGGGACGAGAGACCCAGTACTTC. V is TRBV2 and J is TRBJ2-5; 10 bases are shared with TRBD2. This CDR3 has 13 amino acids. Germline V gene sequence: CDR1 SNHLY, CDR2 FYNNEI. V shed 7 bases, J shed 4 bases, and the junction held 3 bases outside the gene matches.

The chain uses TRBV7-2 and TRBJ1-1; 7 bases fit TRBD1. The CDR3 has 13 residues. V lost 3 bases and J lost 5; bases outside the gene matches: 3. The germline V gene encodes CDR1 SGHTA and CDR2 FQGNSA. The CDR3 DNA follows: TGTGCCAGCAGCTTTGGACAGGCGACTGAAGCTTTCTTT. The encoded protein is CASSFGQATEAFF.

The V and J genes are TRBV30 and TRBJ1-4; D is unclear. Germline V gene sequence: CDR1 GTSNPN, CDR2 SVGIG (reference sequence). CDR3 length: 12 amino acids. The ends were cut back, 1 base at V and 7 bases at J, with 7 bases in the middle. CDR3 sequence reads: CAWSARAEKLFF. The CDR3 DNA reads TGTGCCTGGAGTGCGAGGGCTGAAAAACTGTTTTTT.

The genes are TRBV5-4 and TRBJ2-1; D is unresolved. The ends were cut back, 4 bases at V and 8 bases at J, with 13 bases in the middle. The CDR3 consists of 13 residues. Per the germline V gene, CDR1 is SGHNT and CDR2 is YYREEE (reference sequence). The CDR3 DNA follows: TGTGCCAGCAGCACGGCCGAGAGGTATGAGCAGTTCTTC. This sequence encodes CASSTAERYEQFF. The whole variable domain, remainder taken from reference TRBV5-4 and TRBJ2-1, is ETGVTQSPTHLIKTRGQQVTLRCSSQSGHNTVSWYQQALGQGPQFIFQYYREEENGRGNFPPRFSGLQFPNYSSELNVNALELDDSALYLCASSTAERYEQFFGPGTRLTVL.

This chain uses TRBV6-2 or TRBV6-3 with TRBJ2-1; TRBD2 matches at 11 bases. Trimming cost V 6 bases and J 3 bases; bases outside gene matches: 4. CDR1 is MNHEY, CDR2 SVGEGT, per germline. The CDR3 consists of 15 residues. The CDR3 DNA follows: TGTGCCAGCAGCTCCGGGACTAGCGGCTACAATGAGCAGTTCTTC. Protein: CASSSGTSGYNEQFF.

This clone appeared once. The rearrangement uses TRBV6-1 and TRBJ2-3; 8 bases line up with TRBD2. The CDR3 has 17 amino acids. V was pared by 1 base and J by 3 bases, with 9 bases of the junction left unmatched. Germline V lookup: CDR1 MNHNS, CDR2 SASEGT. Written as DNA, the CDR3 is TGTGCCAGCAGTGAAGGAATTAGCGGGACGGGAACAGATACGCAGTATTTT. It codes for CASSEGISGTGTDTQYF.

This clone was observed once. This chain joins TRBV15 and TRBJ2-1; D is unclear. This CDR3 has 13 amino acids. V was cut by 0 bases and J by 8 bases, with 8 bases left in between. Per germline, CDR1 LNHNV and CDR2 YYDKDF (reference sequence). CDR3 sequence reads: CATSRDSWDEQFF. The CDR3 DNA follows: TGTGCCACCAGCAGAGATAGCTGGGATGAGCAGTTCTTC.

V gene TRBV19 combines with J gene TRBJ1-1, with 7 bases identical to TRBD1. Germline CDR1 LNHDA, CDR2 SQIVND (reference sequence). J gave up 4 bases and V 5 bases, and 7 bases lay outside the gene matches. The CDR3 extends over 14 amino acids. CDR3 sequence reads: CASSPQGRFTEAFF. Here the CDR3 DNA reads TGTGCCAGTAGTCCACAGGGGAGGTTCACTGAAGCTTTCTTT.

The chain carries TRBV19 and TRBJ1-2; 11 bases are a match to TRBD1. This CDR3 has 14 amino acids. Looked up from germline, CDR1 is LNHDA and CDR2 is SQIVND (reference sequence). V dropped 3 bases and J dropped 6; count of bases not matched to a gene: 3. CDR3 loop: CASSIGQGAHGYTF. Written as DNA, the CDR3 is TGTGCCAGTAGTATCGGACAGGGGGCACATGGCTACACCTTC.

The CDR3 DNA reads TGTGCCGTCTTATCCGGGACAGCCTACGAGCAGTACTTC. Residues: CAVLSGTAYEQYF. The V gene is TRBV10-3, the J gene TRBJ2-7; 7 bases line up with TRBD1. Losses at the gene ends were 11 bases for V and 2 bases for J; bases not matched to a gene: 9. Germline V gene lookup returns CDR1 ENHRY and CDR2 SYGVKD. This CDR3 has 13 residues.

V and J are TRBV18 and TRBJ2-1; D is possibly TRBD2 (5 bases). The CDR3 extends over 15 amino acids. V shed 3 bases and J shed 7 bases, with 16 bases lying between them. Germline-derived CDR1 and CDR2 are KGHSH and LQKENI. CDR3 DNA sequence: TGTGCCAGCTCACCTGTGGACCGATCGGGGAATGAGCAGTTCTTC. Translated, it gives CASSPVDRSGNEQFF. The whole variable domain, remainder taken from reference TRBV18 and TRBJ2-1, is NAGVMQNPRHLVRRRGQEARLRCSPMKGHSHVYWYRQLPEEGLKFMVYLQKENIIDESGMPKERFSAEFPKEGPSILRIQQVVRGDSAAYFCASSPVDRSGNEQFFGPGTRLTVL.

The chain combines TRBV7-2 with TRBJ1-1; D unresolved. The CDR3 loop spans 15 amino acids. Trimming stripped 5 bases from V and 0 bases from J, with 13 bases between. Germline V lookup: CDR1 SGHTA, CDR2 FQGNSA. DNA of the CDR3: TGTGCCAGCAGCCCACAGACGAACCTGAACACTGAAGCTTTCTTT. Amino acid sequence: CASSPQTNLNTEAFF. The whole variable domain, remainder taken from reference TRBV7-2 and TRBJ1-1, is GAGVSQSPSNKVTEKGKDVELRCDPISGHTALYWYRQSLGQGLEFLIYFQGNSAPDKSGLPSDRFSAERTGGSVSTLTIQRTQQEDSAVYLCASSPQTNLNTEAFFGQGTRLTVV.

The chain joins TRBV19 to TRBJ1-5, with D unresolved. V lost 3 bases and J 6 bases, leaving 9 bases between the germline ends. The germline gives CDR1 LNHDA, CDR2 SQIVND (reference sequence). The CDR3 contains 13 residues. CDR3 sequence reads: CASSMAVAQPQHF. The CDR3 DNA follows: TGTGCCAGTAGTATGGCGGTTGCTCAGCCCCAGCATTTT.

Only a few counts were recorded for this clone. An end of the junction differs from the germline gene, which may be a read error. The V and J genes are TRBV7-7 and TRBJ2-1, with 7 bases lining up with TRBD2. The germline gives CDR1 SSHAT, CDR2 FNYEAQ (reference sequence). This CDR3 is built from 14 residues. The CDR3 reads CASSLLGLDNEQFF. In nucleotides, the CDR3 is TGTGCTAGCAGCTTACTCGGACTAGACAATGAGCAGTTCTTC.

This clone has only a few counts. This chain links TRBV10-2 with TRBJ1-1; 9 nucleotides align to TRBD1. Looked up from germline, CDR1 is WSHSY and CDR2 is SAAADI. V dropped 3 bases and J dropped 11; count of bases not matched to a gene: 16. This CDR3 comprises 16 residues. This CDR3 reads CASSEPQGAKPGGAFF. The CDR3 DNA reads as TGCGCCAGCAGTGAACCACAGGGGGCGAAGCCGGGGGGGGCTTTCTTT.